The source of this T cell receptor (beta chain) is a study of tumor and adjacent non-tumor tissue in lung cancer. Study as a whole: Stage I to III disease affected 10 men and 5 women aged roughly 31 to 85. The study's findings and limits: Tumor repertoires had a smaller top 100 clone share than normal lung.

The CDR3 totals 16 residues. Three rounds of nested PCR, following a modified ARM-PCR protocol, produced the TCRbeta library. Each CDR3 protein gets one entry after TCRdb re-called the multiplex PCR reads with MiXCR. The sample has about 93,000 distinct CDR3 sequences, roughly 66% seen once; the top ten hold around 19%. RNA was extracted from bulk tissue without any cell sorting. Newly diagnosed lung cancer patients had thoracic surgery in China, August–November 2014, without prior chemotherapy. Of note for this clonotype: Antigen unknown. The junction shows a germline mismatch at one end, possibly a read error.

Input material: lung tumor tissue. The chain joins TRBV12-3 or TRBV12-4 to TRBJ2-3; 8 positions agree with TRBD2. This TCR derives from a man aged 55-75 years with non-small cell lung cancer. The CDR3 region has the DNA TGTGTCAGCAGCTTCTTGCGGGGGGCCTCCACAGATACGCAGTATTTT. Encoded protein: CVSSFLRGASTDTQYF.